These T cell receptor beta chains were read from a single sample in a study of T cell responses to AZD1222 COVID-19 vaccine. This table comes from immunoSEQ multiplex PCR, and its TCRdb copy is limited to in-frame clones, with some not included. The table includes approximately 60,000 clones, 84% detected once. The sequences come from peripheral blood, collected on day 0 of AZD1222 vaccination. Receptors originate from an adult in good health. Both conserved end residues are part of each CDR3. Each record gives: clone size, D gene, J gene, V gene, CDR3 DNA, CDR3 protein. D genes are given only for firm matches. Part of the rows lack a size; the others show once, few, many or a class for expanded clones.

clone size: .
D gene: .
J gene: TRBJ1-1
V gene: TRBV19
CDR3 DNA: TGTGCCAGTAGTGTTCGGACTGAAGCTTTCTTT
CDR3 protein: CASSVRTEAFF

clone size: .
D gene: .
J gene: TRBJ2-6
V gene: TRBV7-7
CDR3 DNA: TGTGCCAGCAGCCCTAGATCTTCCGGGGCCAACGTCCTGACTTTC
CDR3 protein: CASSPRSSGANVLTF

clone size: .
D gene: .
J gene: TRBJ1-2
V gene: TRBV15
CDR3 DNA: TGTGCCACCCGTTTAAGGGGGGCGGGCTATGGCTACACCTTC
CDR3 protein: CATRLRGAGYGYTF

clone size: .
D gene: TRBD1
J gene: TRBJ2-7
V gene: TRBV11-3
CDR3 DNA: TGTGCCAGCAGCAGTGCGGACAGGGGAAACGAGCAGTACTTC
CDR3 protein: CASSSADRGNEQYF

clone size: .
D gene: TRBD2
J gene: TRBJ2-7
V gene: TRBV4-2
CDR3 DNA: TGTGCCAGCAGCCAAGTAATAGCGGGGGCCTCTTACGAGCAGTACTTC
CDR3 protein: CASSQVIAGASYEQYF

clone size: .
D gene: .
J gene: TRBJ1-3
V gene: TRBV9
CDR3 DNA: TGTGCCAGCAGCGTAGATAGGGGTGGAAACACCATATATTTT
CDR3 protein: CASSVDRGGNTIYF

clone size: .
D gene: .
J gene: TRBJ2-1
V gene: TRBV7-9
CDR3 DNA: TGTGCCAGCAGCCCCCAGGGGTATGAGCAGTTCTTC
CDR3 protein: CASSPQGYEQFF

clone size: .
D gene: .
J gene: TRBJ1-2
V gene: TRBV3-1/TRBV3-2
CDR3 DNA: TGTGCCAGCAGCCAAGATCAAGGCAACCGAAACTATGGCTACACCTTC
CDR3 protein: CASSQDQGNRNYGYTF

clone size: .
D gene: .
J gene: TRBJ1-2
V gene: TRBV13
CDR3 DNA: TGTGCCAGCAAAATTACTTTGGGGCGAAGGGCTCGCTATGGCTACACCTTC
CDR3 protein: CASKITLGRRARYGYTF

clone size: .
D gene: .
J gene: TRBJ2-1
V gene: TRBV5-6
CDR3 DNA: TGTGCCAGCAGCTTGACGGATGAGCAGTTCTTC
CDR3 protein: CASSLTDEQFF

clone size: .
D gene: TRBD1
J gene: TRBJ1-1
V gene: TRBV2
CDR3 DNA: TGTGCCAGCAGTACCTACGGGACAGGGAACGCTGAAGCTTTCTTT
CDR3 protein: CASSTYGTGNAEAFF

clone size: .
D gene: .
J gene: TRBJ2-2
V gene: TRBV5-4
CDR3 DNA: TGTGCCAGCAGCTTGGGTGGGGGCCTGAACACCGGGGAGCTGTTTTTT
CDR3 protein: CASSLGGGLNTGELFF

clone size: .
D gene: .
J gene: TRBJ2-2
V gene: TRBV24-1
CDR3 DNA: TGTGCCACCAGTCTCTCCGGAGACACCGGGGAGCTGTTTTTT
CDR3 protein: CATSLSGDTGELFF

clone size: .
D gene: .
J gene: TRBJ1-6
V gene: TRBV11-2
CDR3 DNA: TGTGCCAGCAGCTTAGGGGGGAGTGGGTATTCACCCCTCCACTTT
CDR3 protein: CASSLGGSGYSPLHF

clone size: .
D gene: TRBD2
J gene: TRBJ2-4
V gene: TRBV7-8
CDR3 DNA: TGTGCCAGCAGCTTAGGCCGCCAAGCGGGGGGGCTCGAAGCCAAAAACATTCAGTACTTC
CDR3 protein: CASSLGRQAGGLEAKNIQYF

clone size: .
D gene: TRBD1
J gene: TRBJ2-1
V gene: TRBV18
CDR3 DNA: TGTGCCAGCTCAAAGATGGGACAGGGAACCTACAATGAGCAGTTCTTC
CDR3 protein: CASSKMGQGTYNEQFF

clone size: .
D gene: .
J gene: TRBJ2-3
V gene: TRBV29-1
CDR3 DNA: TGCAGCGTGAGGGGGGGGGTTCAGGGCACAGATACGCAGTATTTT
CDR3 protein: CSVRGGVQGTDTQYF

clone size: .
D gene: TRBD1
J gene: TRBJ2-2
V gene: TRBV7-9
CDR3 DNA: TGTGCCAGCAGCTTATCAGGGGGAGTCCACGAAATTTCCACCTGGGAGCTGTTTTTT
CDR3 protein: CASSLSGGVHEISTWELFF

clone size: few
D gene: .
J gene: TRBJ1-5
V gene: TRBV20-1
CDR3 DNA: TGCAGTGCTAGTGAGGAAACGGAGGCCAATCAGCCCCAGCATTTT
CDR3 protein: CSASEETEANQPQHF

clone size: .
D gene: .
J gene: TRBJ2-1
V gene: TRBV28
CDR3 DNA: TGTGCCAGCAGTTCTCCCGACGTTACGCTCTCCTACAATGAGCAGTTCTTC
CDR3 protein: CASSSPDVTLSYNEQFF